The clone carrying this T cell receptor (beta chain) was found many times. TCR beta CDR3 regions were amplified from RNA. The study used the HTBI primer set for a first-round RT-PCR of the TCR CDR3. TCRdb used MiXCR to reprocess the multiplex PCR reads, holding one entry per CDR3 protein. The sample has 200,000 to 250,000 distinct CDR3 sequences, around 20% seen once. This sample was included in a study of T cells in Graves' hyperthyroidism and ophthalmopathy. Germline CDR1 and CDR2: KGHDR and SFDVKD. Between the trimmed V and J ends, which lost 12 bases and 2 bases, there was a span of 9 bases. CDR3 length equals 11 residues.

The rearrangement joins TRBV24-1 to TRBJ1-1; D uncertain. The source of this sequence is a man aged 35 to 55 with Graves' hyperthyroidism. Sample: blood. CDR3 nucleotides: TGTGCCGCTGGGTCAAACACTGAAGCTTTCTTT. As protein: CAAGSNTEAFF.